This entry describes one T cell receptor beta chain. This specimen belongs to a study of blood T cells in healthy people across ages. A second roughly 7 to 12 cycle PCR used barcoded and J-beta primers. Samples each returned at least 3 million CDR3-containing paired-end reads. MiXCR was run by TCRdb on the 5' RACE reads, yielding one entry per CDR3 protein. The data show about 680,000 distinct CDR3 sequences, around 45% seen once. This CDR3 has 17 amino acids. Germline CDR1 is MGHDK and CDR2 is SYGVNS. Trimming pared 2 bases from V and 0 bases from J, leaving 14 bases between. Sequenced: blood. J is TRBJ2-1 and V is TRBV25-1; D is possibly TRBD1 or TRBD2 (5 bases each). The TCR comes from a woman aged 55 to 70 in good health. The CDR3: CASSELRGQSSYNEQFF. The CDR3 DNA reads as TGTGCCAGCAGTGAACTGAGGGGCCAAAGCTCCTACAATGAGCAGTTCTTC.